This TCR beta chain was obtained from a study of a mutant IDH1 vaccine in newly diagnosed glioma. Study summary: The patients received vaccinations eight times, in weeks 1, 3, 5, 7, 11, 15, 19 and 23. Vaccine administration was initiated 4-6 weeks following radiotherapy alone, or with temozolomide cycles.

Trimming removed 9 bases from V and 4 bases from J, with 9 bases in between. The CDR3 is 12 residues long. The germline CDR1 and CDR2 sequences are ENHRY and SYGVKD. Indicated time point: week 23, last vaccination. One vaccine dose held 300 ug of mutant IDH1 20-mer peptide and came with topical imiquimod. Overall study findings and caveats: Of the patients, 80% to 95% had vaccine-induced immune responses.

The method was immunoSEQ multiplex PCR; TCRdb's version includes in-frame clones alone and lacks a portion of them. The table has around 40,000 clones, around 76% seen once. Note on this clone: The antigen remains unidentified.

The chain has TRBV10-3 and TRBJ2-2; D may be TRBD2 (5 bases). The receptor was isolated from a man aged 50 or older with glioma. The specimen comprised PBMCs, sampled from a glioma patient whose treatment included an IDH1 peptide vaccine. The CDR3 nucleotides are TGTGCCATGGACGAGGGCACCGGGGAGCTGTTTTTT. This codes for CAMDEGTGELFF.